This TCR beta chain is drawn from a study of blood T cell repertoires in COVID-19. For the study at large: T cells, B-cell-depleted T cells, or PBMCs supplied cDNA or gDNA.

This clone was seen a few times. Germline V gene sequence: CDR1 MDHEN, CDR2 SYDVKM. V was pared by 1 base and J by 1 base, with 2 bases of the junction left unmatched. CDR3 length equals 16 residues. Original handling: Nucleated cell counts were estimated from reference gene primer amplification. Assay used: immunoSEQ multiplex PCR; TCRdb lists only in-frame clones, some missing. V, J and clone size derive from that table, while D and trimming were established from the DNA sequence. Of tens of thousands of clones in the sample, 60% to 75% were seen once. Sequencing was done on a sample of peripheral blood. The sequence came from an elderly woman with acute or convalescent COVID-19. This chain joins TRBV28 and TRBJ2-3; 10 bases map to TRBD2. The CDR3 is CASSLFLAGGTDTQYF. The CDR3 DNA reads TGTGCCAGCAGTTTATTCCTAGCGGGGGGCACAGATACGCAGTATTTT.